The 7 T cell receptor beta chains below were found in one sample sequenced in a study of blood T cell repertoires in COVID-19 (dated by TCRdb to 2018 to 2021). Library generation was performed with the immunoSEQ multiplex PCR assay. What TCRdb holds here is the immuneACCESS table cut down to in-frame rearrangements. Part of the clones is not present; checked against another copy, under half of the missing clones reflect an unresolved V gene, and the others are unexplained. The sample profile shows just under 250,000 clones; roughly 91% of them were found once. The ten largest clonotypes hold under 5% of the sample. Sequencing was done on a sample of PBMCs or T cells enriched from blood (not recorded which). These receptors all stem from a young woman who had recovered from COVID-19.

V gene TRBV19 combines with J gene TRBJ1-4; 10 positions match TRBD1. The CDR3 covers 16 residues. V lost 7 bases to trimming and J lost 2 bases; unmatched junction nucleotides: 7. CDR1 and CDR2 from the germline V gene are LNHDA and SQIVND (reference sequence). CDR3 amino acids: CASNPTGGSTNEKLFF. As DNA, the CDR3 is TGTGCCAGTAACCCGACAGGGGGCTCGACTAATGAAAAACTGTTTTTT.

The rearrangement links TRBV18 to TRBJ1-5; D is uncertain. The germline V and J ends were trimmed by 3 bases and 9 bases, with 15 bases remaining between them. Germline values: CDR1 KGHSH, CDR2 LQKENI. The CDR3 consists of 14 residues. The CDR3 DNA is TGTGCCAGCTCACCGCGGACTGAGGGAGGGCCCCAGCATTTT. Translation gives CASSPRTEGGPQHF.

The chain links TRBV9 to TRBJ2-2, with TRBD2 identical over 13 bases. Germline V CDR1 and CDR2: SGDLS, YYNGEE. The CDR3 is 20 residues long. The V and J ends lost 2 bases and 5 bases, in that order; junction bases with no gene match: 15. As DNA, the CDR3 is TGTGCCAGCAGCGTCCAAGGACTAGCGGGAGACTTCTTTGGGACCGGGGAGCTGTTTTTT. Translating gives CASSVQGLAGDFFGTGELFF.

This clone appeared a single time. The chain links TRBV28 to TRBJ2-3; TRBD2 matches 9 bases. The trim removed 2 bases at V and 2 bases at J, leaving 8 bases unmatched. The V gene's germline CDR1 is MDHEN and CDR2 SYDVKM. The CDR3 extends over 17 amino acids. CDR3 nucleotide sequence: TGTGCCAGCAGTTTAACGGGGCCTAGCGGGAACACAGATACGCAGTATTTT. Translated, it gives CASSLTGPSGNTDTQYF.

CDR3 nucleotide sequence: TGTGCCAGCAGCCTCCGGGACAGGCCTTCTAATGAGCAGTTCTTC. Translated, it gives CASSLRDRPSNEQFF. The V call is TRBV7-6, the J call TRBJ2-1, with 8 bases identical to TRBD1. CDR3 length: 15 residues. After removal of 5 bases from V and 7 bases from J, the junction contained 10 bases not matched to a gene. Germline lookup yields CDR1 SGHVS and CDR2 FNYEAQ.

V usage is TRBV7-2 and J usage is TRBJ1-2, with D possibly being TRBD1 (5 bases). The V and J ends lost 5 bases and 4 bases respectively, with 17 bases between them. The V gene's germline CDR1 is SGHTA and CDR2 FQGNSA. The CDR3 contains 15 residues. The DNA of the CDR3 is TGTGCCAGCAGCCCGCAAACAGGACAAATCTATGGCTACACCTTC. It encodes CASSPQTGQIYGYTF.

This chain connects TRBV10-3 to TRBJ1-1; unclear D gene. There are 14 residues in the CDR3. V lost 11 bases and J 0 bases, leaving 16 bases between the germline ends. Germline assignment: CDR1 ENHRY and CDR2 SYGVKD. Here the CDR3 DNA reads TGTGCCGTCCAGGATGCGACAATGAACACTGAAGCTTTCTTT. This gives the protein CAVQDATMNTEAFF.